This entry lists 9 T cell receptor beta chains sequenced from one sample in a study of blood T cell repertoires in COVID-19. This table comes from immunoSEQ multiplex PCR, and its TCRdb copy is limited to in-frame clones, with some not included. The table includes a few hundred thousand clones, roughly 84% detected once. The source material was peripheral blood. These receptor sequences come from a person between 65 and 79 years old with COVID-19, enrolled during active disease.

This clone was counted once. The V gene is TRBV7-3, the J gene TRBJ1-1; no reliable D call. Germline V gene data show CDR1 as SGHTA and CDR2 as FQGTGA. This CDR3 region has 14 residues. V gave up 1 base and J gave up 4 bases, with 10 bases separating them. The CDR3 sequence: CASSLKPGGTEAFF. CDR3 coding DNA: TGTGCCAGCAGCTTAAAGCCGGGTGGCACTGAAGCTTTCTTT.

The chain joins TRBV6-6 to TRBJ1-4; no clear D gene. The CDR3 is 15 amino acids. From germline, CDR1 is MNHNY and CDR2 SVGAGI (reference sequence). V lost 1 base and J 7 bases, leaving 13 bases between the germline ends. CDR3 protein: CASSYWEGVGEKLFF. The CDR3 DNA reads as TGTGCCAGCAGTTACTGGGAGGGTGTGGGTGAAAAACTGTTTTTT.

The chain is built from TRBV10-1 and TRBJ1-5; TRBD1 matches at 7 bases. J gave up 2 bases and V 6 bases, and 4 bases lay outside the gene matches. The CDR3 consists of 14 residues. Germline assignment: CDR1 WNHNN and CDR2 SYGVQD (reference sequence). The CDR3 sequence is CASREDRGNQPQHF. The DNA for the CDR3 is TGCGCCAGCAGAGAAGACAGGGGCAATCAGCCCCAGCATTTT.

The chain links TRBV27 to TRBJ1-5; D not resolved. Germline CDR1 reads MNHEY; CDR2 reads SMNVEV (reference sequence). This CDR3 is built from 15 residues. Trimming took 4 bases from V and 2 from J, leaving 12 bases between them. In nucleotides, the CDR3 is TGTGCCAGCAGTTCGAGAAACGCGGGCAATCAGCCCCAGCATTTT. Translated, it gives CASSSRNAGNQPQHF.

The chain couples TRBV24-1 to TRBJ2-7, with 7 bases aligning to TRBD2. The length of the CDR3 is 15 residues. Germline CDR1 is KGHDR and CDR2 is SFDVKD. V lost 2 bases, J lost 3 bases, and 6 bases stayed unmatched. CDR3 amino acids: CATSDSDGGFYEQYF. The CDR3 DNA reads TGTGCCACCAGTGATTCAGACGGGGGGTTCTACGAGCAGTACTTC.

CDR3 loop: CASSYDWSRSNYGYTF. The CDR3 bases are TGTGCCAGCAGTTACGATTGGAGCCGTTCTAACTATGGCTACACCTTC. The chain links TRBV6-2 or TRBV6-3 to TRBJ1-2; the D is unclear. Trimming removed 2 bases from V and 0 bases from J, with 13 bases in between. The CDR3 covers 16 residues. Germline V gene sequence: CDR1 MNHEY, CDR2 SVGEGT.

The V gene is TRBV29-1, the J gene TRBJ2-7; 8 bases are a match to TRBD1. V shed 8 bases, J shed 2 bases, and the junction held 8 bases outside the gene matches. The CDR3 sequence is 13 residues long. The germline gives CDR1 SQVTM, CDR2 ANQGSEA. CDR3 bases: TGCAGCACCCGGACAGGGTTGACCTACGAGCAGTACTTC. Its protein product is CSTRTGLTYEQYF.

A few counts support this clone. The genes are TRBV27 and TRBJ1-2; 11 bases align to TRBD1. The CDR3 spans 16 residues. Germline lookup yields CDR1 MNHEY and CDR2 SMNVEV (reference sequence). The trim removed 4 bases at V and 7 bases at J, leaving 11 bases unmatched. The CDR3, as DNA: TGTGCCAGCAGTTCCCGACCAGGACAGGGGGCGAGTGGCTACACCTTC. Translated: CASSSRPGQGASGYTF.

The chain joins TRBV6-1 to TRBJ2-3; TRBD2 agrees at 8 bases. Germline CDR1 reads MNHNS; CDR2 reads SASEGT. The CDR3 totals 17 residues. Trimming cost V 0 bases and J 1 base; bases outside gene matches: 6. The CDR3 sequence is CASSEAASGGGTDTQYF. The DNA of the CDR3 is TGTGCCAGCAGTGAAGCTGCGAGCGGGGGAGGCACAGATACGCAGTATTTT.